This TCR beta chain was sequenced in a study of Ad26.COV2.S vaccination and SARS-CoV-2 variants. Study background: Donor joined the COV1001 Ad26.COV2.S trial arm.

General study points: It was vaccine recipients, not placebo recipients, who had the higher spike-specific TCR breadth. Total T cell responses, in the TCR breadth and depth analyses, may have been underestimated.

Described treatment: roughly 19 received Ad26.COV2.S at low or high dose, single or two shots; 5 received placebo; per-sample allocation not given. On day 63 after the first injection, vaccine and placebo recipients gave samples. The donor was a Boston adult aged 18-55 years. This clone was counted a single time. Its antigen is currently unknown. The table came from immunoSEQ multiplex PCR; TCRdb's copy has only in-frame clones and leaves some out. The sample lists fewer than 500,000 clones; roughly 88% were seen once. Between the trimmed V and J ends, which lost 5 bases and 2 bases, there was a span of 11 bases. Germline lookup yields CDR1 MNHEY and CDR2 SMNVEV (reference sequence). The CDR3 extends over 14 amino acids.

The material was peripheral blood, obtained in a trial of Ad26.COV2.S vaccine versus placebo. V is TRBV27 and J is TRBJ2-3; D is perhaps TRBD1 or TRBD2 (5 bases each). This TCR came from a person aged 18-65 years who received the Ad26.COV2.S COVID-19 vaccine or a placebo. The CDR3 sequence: CASSIGAFTDTQYF. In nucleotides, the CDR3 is TGTGCCAGCAGTATCGGGGCTTTCACAGATACGCAGTATTTT.